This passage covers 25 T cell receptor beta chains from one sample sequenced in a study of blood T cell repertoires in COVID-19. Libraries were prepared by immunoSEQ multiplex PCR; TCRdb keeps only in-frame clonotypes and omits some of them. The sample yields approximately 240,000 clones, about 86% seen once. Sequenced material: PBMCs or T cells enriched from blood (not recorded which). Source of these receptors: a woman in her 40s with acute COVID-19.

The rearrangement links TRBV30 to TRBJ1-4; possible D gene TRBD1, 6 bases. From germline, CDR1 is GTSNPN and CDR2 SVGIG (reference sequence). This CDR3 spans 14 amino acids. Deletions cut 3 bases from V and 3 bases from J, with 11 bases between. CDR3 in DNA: TGTGCCTGGAGGGGGAAGGGGGCTAATGAAAAACTGTTTTTT. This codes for CAWRGKGANEKLFF.

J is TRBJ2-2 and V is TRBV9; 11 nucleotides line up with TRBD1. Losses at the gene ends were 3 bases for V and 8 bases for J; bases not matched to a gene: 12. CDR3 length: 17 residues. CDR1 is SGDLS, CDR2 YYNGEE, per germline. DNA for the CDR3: TGTGCCAGCAGCGCCCTGTCCGGGACAGGGGGTACGGGGGAGCTGTTTTTT. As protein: CASSALSGTGGTGELFF.

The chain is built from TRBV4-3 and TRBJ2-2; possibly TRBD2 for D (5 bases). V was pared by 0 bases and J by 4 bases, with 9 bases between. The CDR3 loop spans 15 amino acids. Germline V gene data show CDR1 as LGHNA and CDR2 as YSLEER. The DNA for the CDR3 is TGCGCCAGCAGCCAAGATAAGGCGGGCACCGGGGAGCTGTTTTTT. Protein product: CASSQDKAGTGELFF.

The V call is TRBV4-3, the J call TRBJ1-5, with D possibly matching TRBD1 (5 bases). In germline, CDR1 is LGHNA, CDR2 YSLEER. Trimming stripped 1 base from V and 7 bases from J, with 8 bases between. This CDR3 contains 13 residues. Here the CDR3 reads CASSQVPGQPQHF. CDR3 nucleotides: TGCGCCAGCAGCCAAGTTCCAGGGCAGCCCCAGCATTTT.

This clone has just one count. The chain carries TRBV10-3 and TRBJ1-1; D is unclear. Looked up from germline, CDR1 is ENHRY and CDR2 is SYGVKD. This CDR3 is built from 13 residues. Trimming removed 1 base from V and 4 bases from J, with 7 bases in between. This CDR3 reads CAISEYEGTEAFF. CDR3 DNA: TGTGCCATCAGTGAGTACGAGGGCACTGAAGCTTTCTTT.

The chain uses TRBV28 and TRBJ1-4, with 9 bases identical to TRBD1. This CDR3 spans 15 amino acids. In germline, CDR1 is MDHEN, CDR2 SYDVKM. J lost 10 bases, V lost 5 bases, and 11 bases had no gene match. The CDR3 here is CASSIPQGAGGKLFF. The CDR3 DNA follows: TGTGCCAGCAGTATACCACAGGGGGCTGGAGGAAAACTGTTTTTT.

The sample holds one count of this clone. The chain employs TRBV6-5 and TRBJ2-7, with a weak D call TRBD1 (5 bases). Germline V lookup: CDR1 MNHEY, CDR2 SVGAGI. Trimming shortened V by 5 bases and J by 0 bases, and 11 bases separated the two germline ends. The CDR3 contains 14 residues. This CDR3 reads CASSPWGSSYEQYF. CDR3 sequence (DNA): TGTGCCAGCAGTCCCTGGGGCAGCTCCTACGAGCAGTACTTC.

In DNA form, the CDR3 reads TGTGCCAGTAGTCGAAGATTAGGGGAGGCTGGGGCCAACGTCCTGACTTTC. As protein: CASSRRLGEAGANVLTF. V usage is TRBV19 and J usage is TRBJ2-6, with D maybe TRBD2 (6 bases). Trimming stripped 5 bases from V and 2 bases from J, with 16 bases between. In germline, CDR1 is LNHDA, CDR2 SQIVND (reference sequence). The CDR3 length is 17 residues. The entire variable domain, with the rest obtained from reference TRBV19 and TRBJ2-6, is as follows: DGGITQSPKYLFRKEGQNVTLSCEQNLNHDAMYWYRQDPGQGLRLIYYSQIVNDFQKGDIAEGYSVSREKKESFPLTVTSAQKNPTAFYLCASSRRLGEAGANVLTFGAGSRLTVL.

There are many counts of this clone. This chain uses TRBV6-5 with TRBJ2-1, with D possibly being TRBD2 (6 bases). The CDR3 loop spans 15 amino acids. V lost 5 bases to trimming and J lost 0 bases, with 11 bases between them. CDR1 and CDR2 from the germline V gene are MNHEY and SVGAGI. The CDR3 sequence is CASSPPGVSYNEQFF. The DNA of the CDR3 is TGTGCCAGCAGTCCCCCGGGGGTCTCCTACAATGAGCAGTTCTTC.

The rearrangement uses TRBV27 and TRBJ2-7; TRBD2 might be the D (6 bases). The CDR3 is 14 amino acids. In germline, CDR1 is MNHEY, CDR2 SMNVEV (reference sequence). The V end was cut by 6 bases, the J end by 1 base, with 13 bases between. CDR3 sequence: CASSPDGRSYEQYF. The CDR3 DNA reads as TGTGCCAGCAGCCCCGACGGGAGATCCTACGAGCAGTACTTC.

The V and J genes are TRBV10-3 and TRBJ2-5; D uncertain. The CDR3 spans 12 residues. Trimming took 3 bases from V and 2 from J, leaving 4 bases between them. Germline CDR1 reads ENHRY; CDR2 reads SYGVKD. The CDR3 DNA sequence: TGTGCCATCAGTGACCCTCAAGAGACCCAGTACTTC. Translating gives CAISDPQETQYF.

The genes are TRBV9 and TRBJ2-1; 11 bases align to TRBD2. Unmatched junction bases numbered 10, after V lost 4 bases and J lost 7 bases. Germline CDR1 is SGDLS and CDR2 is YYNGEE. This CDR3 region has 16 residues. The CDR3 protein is CASSTQTSGMGNEQFF. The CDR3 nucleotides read TGTGCCAGCAGCACTCAGACTAGCGGGATGGGTAATGAGCAGTTCTTC.

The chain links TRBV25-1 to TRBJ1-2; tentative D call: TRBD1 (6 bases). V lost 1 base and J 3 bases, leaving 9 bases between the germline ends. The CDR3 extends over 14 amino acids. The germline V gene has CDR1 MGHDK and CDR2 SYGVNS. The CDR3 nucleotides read TGTGCCAGCAGTGAATCAGGGGTGGACTATGGCTACACCTTC. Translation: CASSESGVDYGYTF.

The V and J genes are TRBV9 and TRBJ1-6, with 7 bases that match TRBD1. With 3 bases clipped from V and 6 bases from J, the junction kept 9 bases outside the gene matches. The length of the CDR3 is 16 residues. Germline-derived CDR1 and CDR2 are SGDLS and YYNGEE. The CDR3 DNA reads TGTGCCAGCAGCGCACGACCGGGACAGACTAATTCACCCCTCCACTTT. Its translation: CASSARPGQTNSPLHF.

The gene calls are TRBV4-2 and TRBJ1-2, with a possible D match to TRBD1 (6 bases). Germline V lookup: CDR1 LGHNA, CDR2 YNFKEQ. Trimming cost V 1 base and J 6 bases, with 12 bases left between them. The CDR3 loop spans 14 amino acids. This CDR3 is CASSQVGALHGYTF. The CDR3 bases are TGTGCCAGCAGCCAAGTGGGGGCGCTTCATGGCTACACCTTC.

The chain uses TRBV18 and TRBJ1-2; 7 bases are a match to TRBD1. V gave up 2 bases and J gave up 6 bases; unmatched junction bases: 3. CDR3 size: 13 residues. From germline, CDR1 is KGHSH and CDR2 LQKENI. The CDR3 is CASSPKQGNGYTF. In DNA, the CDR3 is TGTGCCAGCTCACCAAAACAGGGGAATGGCTACACCTTC.

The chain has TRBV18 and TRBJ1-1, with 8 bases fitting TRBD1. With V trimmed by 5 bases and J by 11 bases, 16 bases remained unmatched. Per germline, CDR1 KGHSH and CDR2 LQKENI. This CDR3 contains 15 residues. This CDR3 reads CASSSGQVTHPKAFF. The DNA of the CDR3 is TGTGCCAGCTCATCGGGACAGGTGACACACCCCAAGGCTTTCTTT.

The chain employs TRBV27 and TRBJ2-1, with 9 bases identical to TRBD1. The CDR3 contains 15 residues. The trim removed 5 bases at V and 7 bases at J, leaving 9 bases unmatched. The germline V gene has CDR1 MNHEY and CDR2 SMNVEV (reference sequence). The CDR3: CASSRPGTGINEQFF. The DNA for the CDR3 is TGTGCCAGCAGTAGACCCGGGACAGGGATTAATGAGCAGTTCTTC.

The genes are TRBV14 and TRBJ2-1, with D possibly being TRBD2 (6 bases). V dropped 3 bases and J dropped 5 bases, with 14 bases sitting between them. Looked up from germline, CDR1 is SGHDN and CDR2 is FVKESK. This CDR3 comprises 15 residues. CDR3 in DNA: TGTGCCAGCAGCCATGCAGGCGGGAAAAACAATGAGCAGTTCTTC. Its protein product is CASSHAGGKNNEQFF.

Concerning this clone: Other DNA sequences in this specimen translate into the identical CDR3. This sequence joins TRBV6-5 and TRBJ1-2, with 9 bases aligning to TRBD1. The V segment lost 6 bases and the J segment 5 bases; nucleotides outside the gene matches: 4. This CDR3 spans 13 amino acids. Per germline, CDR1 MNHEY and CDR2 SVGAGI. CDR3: CASSPGTGYGYTF. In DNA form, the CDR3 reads TGTGCCAGCAGCCCCGGGACAGGGTATGGCTACACCTTC.

The CDR3 reads CASSPRGGQGSDTQYF. The CDR3, as DNA: TGTGCCAGCAGCCCCCGAGGAGGACAGGGTAGTGATACGCAGTATTTT. The chain carries TRBV9 and TRBJ2-3, with 8 bases lining up with TRBD1. Germline V gene data show CDR1 as SGDLS and CDR2 as YYNGEE. The CDR3 is made up of 16 amino acids. V gave up 4 bases and J gave up 6 bases; unmatched junction bases: 13.

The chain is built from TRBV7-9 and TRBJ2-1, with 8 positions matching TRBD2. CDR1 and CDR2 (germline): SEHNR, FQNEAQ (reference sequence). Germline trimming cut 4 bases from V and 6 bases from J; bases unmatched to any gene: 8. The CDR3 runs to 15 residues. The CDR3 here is CASSSGLAQSNEQFF. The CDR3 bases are TGTGCCAGCAGCTCAGGACTAGCACAAAGCAATGAGCAGTTCTTC. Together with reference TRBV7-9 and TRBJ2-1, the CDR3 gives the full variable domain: DTGVSQNPRHKITKRGQNVTFRCDPISEHNRLYWYRQTLGQGPEFLTYFQNEAQLEKSRLLSDRFSAERPKGSFSTLEIQRTEQGDSAMYLCASSSGLAQSNEQFFGPGTRLTVL.

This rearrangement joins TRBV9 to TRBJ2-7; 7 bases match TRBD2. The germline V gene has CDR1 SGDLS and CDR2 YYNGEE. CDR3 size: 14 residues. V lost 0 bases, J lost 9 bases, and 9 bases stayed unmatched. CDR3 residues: CASSVGGGKSRQYF. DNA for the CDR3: TGTGCCAGCAGCGTAGGGGGGGGAAAGTCCCGGCAGTACTTC.

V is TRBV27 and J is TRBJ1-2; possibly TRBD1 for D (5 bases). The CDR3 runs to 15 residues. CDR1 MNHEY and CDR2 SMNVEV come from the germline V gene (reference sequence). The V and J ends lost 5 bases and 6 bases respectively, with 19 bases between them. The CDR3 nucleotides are TGTGCCAGCAGTACTACGGGACTTTACGGGGATGGCTACACCTTC. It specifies CASSTTGLYGDGYTF.

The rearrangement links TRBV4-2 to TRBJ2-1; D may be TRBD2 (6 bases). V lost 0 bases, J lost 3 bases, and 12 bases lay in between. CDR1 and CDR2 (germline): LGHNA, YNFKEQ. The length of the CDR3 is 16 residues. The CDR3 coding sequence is TGTGCCAGCAGCCAAGATGGAGGGAATATCTACAATGAGCAGTTCTTC. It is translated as CASSQDGGNIYNEQFF.